The present TCR beta chain was sequenced within a study of PD-1 blockade in classical Hodgkin lymphoma. For the study at large: Nivolumab dosing for patients was 3 mg/kg, administered intravenously every 2 weeks.

With respect to this clone: What it binds is not known.

Profiled with immunoSEQ multiplex PCR; TCRdb holds only in-frame clones, not every one. This table holds around 14,000 clones, 65% to 85% found once. Broader study findings: Causes of the repertoire differences remain undefined, possibly disease activity or prior therapy. It was CD4+ TCR diversity, not CD8+, that rose significantly by C4D1.

CDR3 size: 13 residues. V was shortened by 3 bases and J by 8 bases, with 8 bases between the two germline ends. Germline V gene data show CDR1 as MDHEN and CDR2 as SYDVKM. Autologous stem cell transplantation was followed by relapse in every patient, and brentuximab vedotin exposure varied. The sample in question was peripheral blood mononuclear cells (PBMCs), obtained before the second cycle of nivolumab. This sequence was found in a human donor with classical Hodgkin lymphoma. The rearrangement links TRBV28 to TRBJ1-6; no firm D call. The CDR3 region has the DNA TGTGCCAGCAGTTTCCAGCTGGATTCACCCCTCCACTTT. It translates to CASSFQLDSPLHF.